These T cell receptor beta chains were read from a single sample in a study of cytomegalovirus exposure and HLA in healthy donors. Using immunoSEQ multiplex PCR, the repertoire was profiled, and TCRdb retains in-frame clones only, with some absent. The sample consists of more than 85,000 clones, under 95% of them appearing once. The sample consisted of PBMCs. These receptors were obtained from a woman aged 25-40 years in good health and CMV-seropositive. Each CDR3 is given with its conserved first and last residue. Fields, in order: clone size, V gene, J gene, D gene, CDR3 DNA, CDR3 protein. The D gene is left open where the match is weak. Clone size is stated in some rows and not others, as once, few, many or a class when expanded.

.,TRBV7-2,TRBJ1-5,TRBD1,TGTGCCAGCAGCTTGGACAGGGGGCAAGGACAGCCCCAGCATTTT,CASSLDRGQGQPQHF
.,TRBV7-9,TRBJ2-3,.,TGTGCCAGCAGCTTAGACGTCGGCGGGACAAGGGGGCTGTATTTT,CASSLDVGGTRGLYF
.,TRBV10-2,TRBJ2-7,.,TGCGCCAGCAGTGAGGTGGTTCAGGGGCCCCACGAGCAGTACTTC,CASSEVVQGPHEQYF
.,TRBV27,TRBJ2-3,.,TGTGCCAGCAGTTTATGGGCCGGTTCCACAGATACGCAGTATTTT,CASSLWAGSTDTQYF
.,TRBV29-1,TRBJ2-7,TRBD2,TGCAGCGCTCGGACTAGCGGGGCCTACGAGCAGTACTTC,CSARTSGAYEQYF
.,TRBV6-5,TRBJ2-5,TRBD2,TGTGCCAGCAGTTATTCATGGGGGAGGGCCTTGGAGACCCAGTACTTC,CASSYSWGRALETQYF
.,TRBV28,TRBJ2-3,.,TGTGCCAGCAGTTTACCCTTGGGCCGCACAGATACGCAGTATTTT,CASSLPLGRTDTQYF
.,TRBV25-1,TRBJ1-2,.,TGTGCCAGCAGTGTGACAGGAGCTAACTATGGCTACACCTTC,CASSVTGANYGYTF
once,TRBV7-2,TRBJ2-7,TRBD2,TGTGCCAGCAGCTTAGTTTCTAGCGGCTACGAGCAGTACTTC,CASSLVSSGYEQYF
few,TRBV7-2,TRBJ2-3,.,TGTGCCAGCGTCGATCGGGGTTCCACAGATACGCAGTATTTT,CASVDRGSTDTQYF
.,TRBV7-2,TRBJ2-5,.,TGTGCCAGCAGCTTAGTACAGGGTGTGGGAGAGACCCAGTACTTC,CASSLVQGVGETQYF
once,TRBV18,TRBJ2-3,TRBD2,TGTGCCAGCTCACCGGGAGCGGGGGTCCTTGATACGCAGTATTTT,CASSPGAGVLDTQYF
.,TRBV28,TRBJ1-4,.,TGTGCCAGCAGTCGGCAGGGTGGGATCTTCGAAAAACTGTTTTTT,CASSRQGGIFEKLFF
.,TRBV11-3,TRBJ2-1,TRBD1,TGTGCCAGCAGCTTCTCCGGGACAGGAAAAAATGAGCAGTTCTTC,CASSFSGTGKNEQFF
.,TRBV7-8,TRBJ2-2,TRBD2,TGTGCCAGCAGCCCCAGAGTAGCGGGAGTGCACACCGGGGAGCTGTTTTTT,CASSPRVAGVHTGELFF
.,TRBV29-1,TRBJ2-1,TRBD2,TGCAGCGTCGCGGGACTAGCGCACGACAATGAGCAGTTCTTC,CSVAGLAHDNEQFF
.,TRBV5-1,TRBJ2-1,.,TGCGCCAGCAGCCCGACCTCTGGGAGCGGCCTTTTGGATGAGCAGTTCTTC,CASSPTSGSGLLDEQFF
.,TRBV6-5,TRBJ2-1,.,TGTGCCAGCAGCCCGAAGACCCTCGGGAACCAGCAGTTCTTC,CASSPKTLGNQQFF
.,TRBV9,TRBJ2-3,.,TGTGCCAGCAGCGTAGACGGGAGAAAGGAAGATACGCAGTATTTT,CASSVDGRKEDTQYF
.,TRBV2,TRBJ1-2,.,TGTGCCAGCTCTCAATCGGGACTTAACTATGGCTACACCTTC,CASSQSGLNYGYTF
.,TRBV5-5,TRBJ1-1,.,TGTGCCAGCACCCGAGGGAGGGTGAACACTGAAGCTTTCTTT,CASTRGRVNTEAFF
.,TRBV6-1,TRBJ2-7,.,TGTGCCAGCAGTGAAGCTGGCGCAGGGATAGGGTACTTC,CASSEAGAGIGYF
.,TRBV28,TRBJ1-1,.,TGTGCCAGCAGTTCATTCGACGGGGAGCGAAACACTGAAGCTTTCTTT,CASSSFDGERNTEAFF
.,TRBV7-2,TRBJ1-2,.,TGTGCCAGCAGCTTGTCCGGGGAGCTGCGCTACACCTTC,CASSLSGELRYTF
.,TRBV27,TRBJ2-7,TRBD1,TGTGCCAGCAGTTTAGACAGGGGAACCTACGAGCAGTACTTC,CASSLDRGTYEQYF
.,TRBV6-1,TRBJ2-5,.,TGTGCCAGCAGTGAACCCGGACTGTCAGAGACCCAGTACTTC,CASSEPGLSETQYF
.,TRBV6-6,TRBJ1-5,.,TGTGCCAGCAGCAGAGACAGGCCCTATAGCAATCAGCCCCAGCATTTT,CASSRDRPYSNQPQHF
once,TRBV4-3,TRBJ1-4,.,TGCGCCAGCAGCCAAGGAGGTACCTCAACTAATGAAAAACTGTTTTTT,CASSQGGTSTNEKLFF
.,TRBV5-8,TRBJ2-7,TRBD2,TGTGCCAGCAGCTTGAGAACTAGCGGGAGCGTCTACGAGCAGTACTTC,CASSLRTSGSVYEQYF
.,TRBV30,TRBJ2-1,TRBD2,TGTGCCTGGAGTGCGACTAGCGGTTACAATGAGCAGTTCTTC,CAWSATSGYNEQFF
.,TRBV28,TRBJ2-7,TRBD1,TGTGCCAGCCGGGACAGAGCCGGCTACGAGCAGTACTTC,CASRDRAGYEQYF
.,TRBV28,TRBJ2-5,TRBD1,TGTGCCAGCAGTACAGGGGGCGCGGGGGAAGAGACCCAGTACTTC,CASSTGGAGEETQYF
.,TRBV19,TRBJ2-3,TRBD2,TGTGCCAGTAGGCCGGGACTAGCCTGGAGTACGCAGTATTTT,CASRPGLAWSTQYF